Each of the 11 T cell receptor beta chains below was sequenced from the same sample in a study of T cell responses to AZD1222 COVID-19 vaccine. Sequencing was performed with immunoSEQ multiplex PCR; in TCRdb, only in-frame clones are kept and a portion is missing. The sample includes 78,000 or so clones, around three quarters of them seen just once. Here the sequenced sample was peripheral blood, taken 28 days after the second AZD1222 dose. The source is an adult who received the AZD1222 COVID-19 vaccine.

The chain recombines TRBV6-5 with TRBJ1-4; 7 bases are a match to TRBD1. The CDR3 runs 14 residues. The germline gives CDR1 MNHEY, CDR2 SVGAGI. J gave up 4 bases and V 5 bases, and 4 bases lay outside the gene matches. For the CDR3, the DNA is TGTGCCAGCAGTACAACAGGGGTTAATGAAAAACTGTTTTTT. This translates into CASSTTGVNEKLFF.

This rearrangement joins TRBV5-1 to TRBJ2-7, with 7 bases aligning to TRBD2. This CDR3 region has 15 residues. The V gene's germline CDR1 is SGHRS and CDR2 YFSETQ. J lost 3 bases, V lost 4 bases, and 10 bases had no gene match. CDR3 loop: CASSLWGGSGYEQYF. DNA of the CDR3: TGCGCCAGCAGCCTGTGGGGAGGGAGTGGCTACGAGCAGTACTTC.

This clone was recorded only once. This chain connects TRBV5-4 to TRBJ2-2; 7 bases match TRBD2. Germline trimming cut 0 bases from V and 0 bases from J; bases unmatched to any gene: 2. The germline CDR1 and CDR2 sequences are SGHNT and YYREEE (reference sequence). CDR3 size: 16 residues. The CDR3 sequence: CASSLGSGTNTGELFF. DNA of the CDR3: TGTGCCAGCAGCTTGGGCAGCGGGACGAACACCGGGGAGCTGTTTTTT.

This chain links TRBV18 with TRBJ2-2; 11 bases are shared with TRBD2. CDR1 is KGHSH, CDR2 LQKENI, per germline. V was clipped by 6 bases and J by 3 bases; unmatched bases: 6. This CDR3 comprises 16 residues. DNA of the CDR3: TGTGCCAGCTCTACCACGACTAGCGGGGACACCGGGGAGCTGTTTTTT. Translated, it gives CASSTTTSGDTGELFF.

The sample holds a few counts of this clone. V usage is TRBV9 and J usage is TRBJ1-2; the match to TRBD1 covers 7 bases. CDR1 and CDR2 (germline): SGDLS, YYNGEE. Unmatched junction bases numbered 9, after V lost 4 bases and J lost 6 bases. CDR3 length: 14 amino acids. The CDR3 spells CASSLDRRGNGYTF. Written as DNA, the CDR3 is TGTGCCAGCAGCTTGGACAGGAGGGGTAATGGCTACACCTTC.

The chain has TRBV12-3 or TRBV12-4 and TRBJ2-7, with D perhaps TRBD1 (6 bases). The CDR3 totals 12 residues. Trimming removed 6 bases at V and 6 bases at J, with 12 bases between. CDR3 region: CASSSSGAEQYF. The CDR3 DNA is TGTGCCAGCAGCTCCTCAGGGGCCGAGCAGTACTTC.

The CDR3 DNA reads TGTGCCAGCTCACCGACAGGGATGACTGAAGCTTTCTTT. Translation: CASSPTGMTEAFF. This chain joins TRBV18 and TRBJ1-1, with 7 nucleotides matching TRBD1. Germline values: CDR1 KGHSH, CDR2 LQKENI. The CDR3 extends over 13 amino acids. V trimming: 3 bases; J trimming: 5 bases; junction bases outside the gene matches: 3.

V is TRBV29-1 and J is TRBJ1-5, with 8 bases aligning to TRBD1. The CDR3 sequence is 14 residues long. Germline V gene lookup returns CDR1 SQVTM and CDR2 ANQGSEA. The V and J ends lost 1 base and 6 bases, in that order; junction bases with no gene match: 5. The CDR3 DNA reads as TGCAGCGTTGAAGGGGAAGGGACAGGTCAGCCCCAGCATTTT. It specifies CSVEGEGTGQPQHF. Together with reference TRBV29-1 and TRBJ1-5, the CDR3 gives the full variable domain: SAVISQKPSRDICQRGTSLTIQCQVDSQVTMMFWYRQQPGQSLTLIATANQGSEATYESGFVIDKFPISRPNLTFSTLTVSNMSPEDSSIYLCSVEGEGTGQPQHFGDGTRLSIL.

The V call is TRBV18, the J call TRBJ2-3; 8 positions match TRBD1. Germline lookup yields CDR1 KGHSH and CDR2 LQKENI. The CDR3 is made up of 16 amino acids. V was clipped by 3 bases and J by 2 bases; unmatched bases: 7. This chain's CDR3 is CASSPNRGQDTDTQYF. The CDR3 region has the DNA TGTGCCAGCTCACCGAACAGGGGACAGGACACAGATACGCAGTATTTT.

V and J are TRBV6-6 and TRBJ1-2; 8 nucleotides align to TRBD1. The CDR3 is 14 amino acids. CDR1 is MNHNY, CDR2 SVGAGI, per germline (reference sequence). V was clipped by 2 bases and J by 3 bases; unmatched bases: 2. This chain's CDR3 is CASSYPTGDYGYTF. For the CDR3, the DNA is TGTGCCAGCAGTTACCCGACAGGGGACTATGGCTACACCTTC.

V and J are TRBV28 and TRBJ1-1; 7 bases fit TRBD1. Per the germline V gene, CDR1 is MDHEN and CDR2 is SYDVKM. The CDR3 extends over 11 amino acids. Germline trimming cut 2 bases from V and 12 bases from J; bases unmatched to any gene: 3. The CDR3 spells CASSLRRGTFF. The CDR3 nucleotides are TGTGCCAGCAGTTTACGCAGGGGGACTTTCTTT. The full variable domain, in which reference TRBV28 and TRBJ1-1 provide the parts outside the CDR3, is DVKVTQSSRYLVKRTGEKVFLECVQDMDHENMFWYRQDPGLGLRLIYFSYDVKMKEKGDIPEGYSVSREKKERFSLILESASTNQTSMYLCASSLRRGTFFGQGTRLTVV.